This T cell receptor (beta chain) was captured by sequencing in a study of T-cell reconstitution after alpha-beta-depleted transplantation in children. This clonotype was recorded a few times. Its antigen is not known. Unique molecular identifiers were incorporated during preparation of the TCRbeta library. TCRdb ran MiXCR on the PCR reads and lists one entry per CDR3 protein. The data show hundreds of thousands of distinct CDR3 sequences, 13% seen once. V dropped 1 base and J dropped 2 bases, with 12 bases sitting between them. The CDR3 has 15 residues. Germline V gene sequence: CDR1 SEHNR, CDR2 FQNEAQ (reference sequence). Study outcomes and limitations: At day 60, the high TCRbeta diversity found in some patients originated from recipient T cells and thymic progenitors that had survived.

The TCR sequence derives from a girl aged 2 to 10 with congenital amegakaryocytic thrombocytopenia, due to receive a stem cell transplant. The sequencing used PBMCs, collected before TCRalphabeta/CD19-depleted stem cell transplant. This sequence joins TRBV7-9 and TRBJ2-7, with D uncertain. CDR3 loop: CASSLVWAETYEQYF. The CDR3 DNA reads as TGTGCCAGCAGCTTAGTATGGGCGGAGACCTACGAGCAGTACTTC.